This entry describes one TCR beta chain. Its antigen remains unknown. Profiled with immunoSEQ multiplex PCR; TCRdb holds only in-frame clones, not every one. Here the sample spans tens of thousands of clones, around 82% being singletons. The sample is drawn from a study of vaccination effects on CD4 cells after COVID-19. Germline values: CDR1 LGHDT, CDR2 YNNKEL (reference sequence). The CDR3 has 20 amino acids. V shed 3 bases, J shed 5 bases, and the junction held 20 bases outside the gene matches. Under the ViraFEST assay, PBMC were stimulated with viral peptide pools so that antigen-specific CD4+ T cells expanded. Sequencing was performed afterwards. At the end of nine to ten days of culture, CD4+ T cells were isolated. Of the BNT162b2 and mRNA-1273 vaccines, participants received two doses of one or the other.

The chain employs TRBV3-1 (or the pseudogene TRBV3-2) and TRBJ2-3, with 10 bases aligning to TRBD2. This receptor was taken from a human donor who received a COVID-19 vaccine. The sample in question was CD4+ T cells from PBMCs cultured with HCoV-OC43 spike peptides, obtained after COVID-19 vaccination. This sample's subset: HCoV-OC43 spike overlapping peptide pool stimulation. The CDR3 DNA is TGTGCCAGCAGCCATGACCTATGTTTGTGGAGCGGGGGGGCCGGAGATACGCAGTATTTT. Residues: CASSHDLCLWSGGAGDTQYF.